The 5 T cell receptor beta chains listed next were all sequenced from one sample in a study of CD8+ T cells in alopecia areata (dated by TCRdb to 2016 to 2019). Library preparation used the immunoSEQ multiplex PCR assay. RNA was extracted from all samples and reverse transcribed into cDNA, which served as template for TCR sequencing. This is the immuneACCESS table as TCRdb keeps it, with only in-frame sequences that have V and J called. A part of the clones is gone; compared with another copy, unresolved V genes explain less than half, and the rest is unexplained. Present in this sample are approximately 150,000 clones, around 50% of which were seen just once. Of the sample, less than 8% is held by the ten largest clones. Sequenced material: CD4+ T cells sorted from blood. The receptors here all came from a human donor with alopecia areata.

This clone was picked up a small number of times. V and J are TRBV29-1 and TRBJ1-5; D is perhaps TRBD1 (6 bases). Germline-derived CDR1 and CDR2 are SQVTM and ANQGSEA. The CDR3 runs to 14 residues. Between the trimmed V and J ends, which lost 7 bases and 10 bases, there was a span of 23 bases. The CDR3 loop reads CSASHSGEFSPQHF. Written as DNA, the CDR3 is TGCAGCGCATCCCACTCAGGGGAGTTCAGTCCCCAGCATTTT.

The J gene is TRBJ2-3, the V gene TRBV5-1; the D is unclear. This CDR3 spans 16 amino acids. CDR1 SGHRS and CDR2 YFSETQ come from the germline V gene. V was pared by 0 bases and J by 2 bases, with 13 bases between. The CDR3 loop is CASSLDAPLPTDTQYF. CDR3 DNA: TGCGCCAGCAGCTTGGACGCGCCCCTCCCCACAGATACGCAGTATTTT.

J is TRBJ2-5 and V is TRBV28; TRBD2 matches 13 bases. The CDR3 runs 15 residues. Unmatched junction bases numbered 8, after V lost 9 bases and J lost 4 bases. Germline CDR1 MDHEN, CDR2 SYDVKM. The CDR3 region has the DNA TGTGCCAGTAGGACTAGCGGGAGTGTGGGAGAGACCCAGTACTTC. Protein sequence: CASRTSGSVGETQYF.

The chain recombines TRBV15 with TRBJ1-5; TRBD1 is a possible D gene (6 bases). V lost 0 bases and J lost 2, with 14 bases in between. The germline V gene has CDR1 LNHNV and CDR2 YYDKDF (reference sequence). The CDR3 sequence is 17 residues long. The CDR3 loop reads CATSRENSGGRNQPQHF. The CDR3 nucleotides are TGTGCCACCAGCAGAGAAAACTCTGGGGGCCGCAATCAGCCCCAGCATTTT.

The CDR3 bases are TGTGCCATCGGGACCCTAGCCAAAAACATTCAGTACTTC. Translated, it gives CAIGTLAKNIQYF. The V call is TRBV10-3, the J call TRBJ2-4; D is possibly TRBD1 or TRBD2 (5 bases each). CDR1 ENHRY and CDR2 SYGVKD come from the germline V gene. The CDR3 consists of 13 residues. With 8 bases removed from V and 0 bases from J, the gap between germline ends came to 8 bases.